Following are 5 T cell receptor beta chains from one sample sequenced in a study of low-dose radiotherapy and immunotherapy resistance in tumors. Time point reported: after trial treatment. Treatment given: LDRT plus nivolumab, ipilimumab, low-dose cyclophosphamide and aspirin (RACIN trial). With TRAV- and TRBV-specific primers, first-strand cDNA was made, covering the alpha and beta chains. TCRs were put through roughly 19 PCR cycles of amplification with Phusion. A constant-region primer and the V-primer adapter served as the primer pair. TCRdb re-called the reads through MiXCR, storing one row per CDR3 protein. The sample contains 85,000 to 95,000 distinct CDR3 sequences, roughly 20% of which appear only once. The sequencing used PBMCs, collected after low-dose radiotherapy plus immunotherapy. These receptors were obtained from a female donor with ovarian cancer.

This clonotype was counted many times. The chain is built from TRBV12-3 or TRBV12-4 and TRBJ1-5; 9 bases fit TRBD1. Trimming took 5 bases from V and 16 from J; bases not matched to a gene: 9. This CDR3 is 12 amino acids long. CDR3 in amino acids: CASSTPGQGTHF. The CDR3, as DNA: TGTGCCAGCAGTACCCCGGGACAGGGTACCCATTTT.

Many counts were recorded for this clonotype. The chain carries TRBV18 and TRBJ2-6; no clear D. Trimming pared 6 bases from V and 0 bases from J, leaving 9 bases between. Germline CDR1 reads KGHSH; CDR2 reads LQKENI. The CDR3 consists of 15 residues. CDR3 sequence: CASSLSSSGANVLTF. The CDR3 DNA sequence: TGTGCCAGCTCCCTGAGCAGCTCTGGGGCCAACGTCCTGACTTTC.

This clonotype was detected many times. This chain links TRBV28 with TRBJ1-5; 7 bases line up with TRBD1. The ends lost 5 bases at V and 2 bases at J; junction bases unmatched: 6. The CDR3 has 15 amino acids. The germline V gene encodes CDR1 MDHEN and CDR2 SYDVKM. The CDR3 here is CASSDGTEGNQPQHF. The CDR3 DNA follows: TGTGCCAGCAGTGATGGGACAGAAGGCAATCAGCCCCAGCATTTT. The whole variable domain, filled in from reference TRBV28 and TRBJ1-5, reads DVKVTQSSRYLVKRTGEKVFLECVQDMDHENMFWYRQDPGLGLRLIYFSYDVKMKEKGDIPEGYSVSREKKERFSLILESASTNQTSMYLCASSDGTEGNQPQHFGDGTRLSIL.

About this clonotype: Just one base apart from a much larger clone, this may be a read error. The genes are TRBV11-3 and TRBJ2-2; 9 bases fit TRBD2. Looked up from germline, CDR1 is SGHNT and CDR2 is YENEEA. The CDR3 covers 17 residues. CDR3 nucleotides: TGTGCCAGCAGCTTACAAGCGGGGGGAACTAACAGCGGGGAGCTGTTTTTT. Protein sequence: CASSLQAGGTNSGELFF.

This clonotype has at least ten counts. The chain has TRBV6-5 and TRBJ1-2; D unclear. From germline, CDR1 is MNHEY and CDR2 SVGAGI. V was cut by 0 bases and J by 12 bases, with 20 bases left in between. This CDR3 region has 15 residues. The CDR3 region is CASSYSNGQNPRNTF. In DNA, the CDR3 is TGTGCCAGCAGTTACTCGAACGGGCAGAACCCTCGGAACACCTTC.